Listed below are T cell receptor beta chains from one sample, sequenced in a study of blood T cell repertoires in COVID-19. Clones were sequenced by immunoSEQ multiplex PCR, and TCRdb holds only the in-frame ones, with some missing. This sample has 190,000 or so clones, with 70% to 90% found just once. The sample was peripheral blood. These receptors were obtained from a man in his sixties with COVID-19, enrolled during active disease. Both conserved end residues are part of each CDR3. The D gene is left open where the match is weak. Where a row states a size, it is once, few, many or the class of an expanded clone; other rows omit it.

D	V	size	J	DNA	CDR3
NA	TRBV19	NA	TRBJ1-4	TGTGCCAGTAGTATAGTCTATGCAACTAATGAAAAACTGTTTTTT	CASSIVYATNEKLFF
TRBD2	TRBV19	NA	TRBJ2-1	TGTGCCAGTAGTCCACGACTAGCGGGAGGGCCGTACAATGAGCAGTTCTTC	CASSPRLAGGPYNEQFF
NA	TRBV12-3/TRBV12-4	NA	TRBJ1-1	TGTGCCAGCAGTTTTCAGGGATCTACTGAAGCTTTCTTT	CASSFQGSTEAFF
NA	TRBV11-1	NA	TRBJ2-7	TGTGCCAGCAGTATTTCGAGGGGGGGGTACGAGCAGTACTTC	CASSISRGGYEQYF
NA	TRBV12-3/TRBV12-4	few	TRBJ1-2	TGTGCCAGCAGTTTGGACAGAAACTATGGCTACACCTTC	CASSLDRNYGYTF
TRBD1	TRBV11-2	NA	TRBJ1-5	TGTGCCAGCAGCTTAGCCCGGGGACAGGGTTTCAATCAGCCCCAGCATTTT	CASSLARGQGFNQPQHF
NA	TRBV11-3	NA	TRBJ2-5	TGTGCCAGCAGCTTAGACTCGGGGTTTGGAGAGACCCAGTACTTC	CASSLDSGFGETQYF
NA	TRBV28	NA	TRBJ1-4	TGTGCCAGCAGCCCTAGCGGAGGGTCTAATGAAAAACTGTTTTTT	CASSPSGGSNEKLFF
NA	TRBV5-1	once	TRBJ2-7	TGCGCCAGCAGCTTGGACAGGGTCAATAGAGGCGAGCAGTACTTC	CASSLDRVNRGEQYF
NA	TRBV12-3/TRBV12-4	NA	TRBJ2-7	TGTGCCAGCAGTTTATGGAGGGAAGAGCAGTACTTC	CASSLWREEQYF
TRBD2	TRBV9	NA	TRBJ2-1	TGTGCCAGCAGCGTAGATCTAGCGGGAGGTTCCTACAATGAGCAGTTCTTC	CASSVDLAGGSYNEQFF
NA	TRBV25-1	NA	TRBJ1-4	TGTGCCAGTTCCTTCGGTGAAAAACTGTTTTTT	CASSFGEKLFF
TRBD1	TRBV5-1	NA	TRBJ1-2	TGCGCCAGCAGCTTGGACGGACAGGGTAACTATGGCTACACCTTC	CASSLDGQGNYGYTF
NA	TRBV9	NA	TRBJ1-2	TGTGCCAGCAGCGTAGACCAGGGAAACTATGGCTACACCTTC	CASSVDQGNYGYTF
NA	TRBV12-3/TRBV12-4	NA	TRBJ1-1	TGTGCCAGCACCCCCCGGGGGAACACTGAAGCTTTCTTT	CASTPRGNTEAFF
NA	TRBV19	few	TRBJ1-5	TGTGCCAGTATAGACAGGCGGCAAGGTCAGCCCCAGCATTTT	CASIDRRQGQPQHF
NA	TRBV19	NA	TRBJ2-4	TGTGCCAGTAGCCACCAGATAGCCAAAAACATTCAGTACTTC	CASSHQIAKNIQYF
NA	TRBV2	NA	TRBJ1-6	TGTGCCAGCAGTTCTGACAGGCGGAATTCACCCCTCCACTTT	CASSSDRRNSPLHF
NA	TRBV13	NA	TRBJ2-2	TGTGCCAGCAGCCCCGCGGGGGCGGTCACCGGGGAGCTGTTTTTT	CASSPAGAVTGELFF
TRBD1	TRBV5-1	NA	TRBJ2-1	TGCGCCAGCAGCTTAAGACAGGGGTCCTACAATGAGCAGTTCTTC	CASSLRQGSYNEQFF
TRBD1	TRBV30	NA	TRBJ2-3	TGTGCCTGGAGTACGGGACAGGGGCCAGATACGCAGTATTTT	CAWSTGQGPDTQYF
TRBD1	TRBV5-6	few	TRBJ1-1	TGTGCCAGCAACGGGGAGGGACAGGGGGAGACGGCTTTCTTT	CASNGEGQGETAFF
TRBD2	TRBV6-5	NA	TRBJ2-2	TGTGCCAGCAGGCCGGGACTAGCGGGAGCTGGGGAGCTGTTTTTT	CASRPGLAGAGELFF
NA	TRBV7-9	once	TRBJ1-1	TGTGCCAGCAGCCACACGTTATTAGCCGTTGAAGCTTTCTTT	CASSHTLLAVEAFF
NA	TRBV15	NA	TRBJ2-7	TGTGCCACCAGCGGCGACATTCGTTACGAGCAGTACTTC	CATSGDIRYEQYF
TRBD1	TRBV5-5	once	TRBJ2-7	TGTGCCAGCAGCCCTTGGACAGGGCCCTACGAGCAGTACTTC	CASSPWTGPYEQYF
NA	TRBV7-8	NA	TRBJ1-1	TGTGCCAGCAGCCCGCTGGCCATGAACACTGAAGCTTTCTTT	CASSPLAMNTEAFF
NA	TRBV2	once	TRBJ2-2	TGTGCCAGCAGTGTATTGTATAGCGGGAACACCGGGGAGCTGTTTTTT	CASSVLYSGNTGELFF
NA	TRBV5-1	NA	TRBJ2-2	TGCGCCAGCAGCTTGGGCAGGGGAGTACGAACCGGGGAGCTGTTTTTT	CASSLGRGVRTGELFF
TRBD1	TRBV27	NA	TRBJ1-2	TGTGCCAGCAGACCCGGGACAGCCTATGGCTACACCTTC	CASRPGTAYGYTF
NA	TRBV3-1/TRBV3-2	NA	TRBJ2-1	TGTGCCAGCAGCCAGGGGTCCGGGAACAATGAGCAGTTCTTC	CASSQGSGNNEQFF
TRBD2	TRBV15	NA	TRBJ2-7	TGTGCCACCAGCAGAGCCGGGACTAGCGGCGAGCAGTACTTC	CATSRAGTSGEQYF
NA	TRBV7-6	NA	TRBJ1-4	TGTGCCAGCAGCCGCATGCAGGGATTAGGAGAAAAACTGTTTTTT	CASSRMQGLGEKLFF
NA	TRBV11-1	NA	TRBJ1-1	TGTGCCAGCAGCCCGAGGCCAAGCTCCCTCCCAGCTTTCTTT	CASSPRPSSLPAFF
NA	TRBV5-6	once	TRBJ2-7	TGTGCCAGCAGCTTGGAGACAGCCTACGAGCAGTACTTC	CASSLETAYEQYF
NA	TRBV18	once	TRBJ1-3	TGTGCCAGCTCGCCGGGGGGAATGAGGAGTAACACCATATATTTT	CASSPGGMRSNTIYF
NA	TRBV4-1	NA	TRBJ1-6	TGCGCCAGCAGCCAAGATTTGAGTTCACCCCTCCACTTT	CASSQDLSSPLHF
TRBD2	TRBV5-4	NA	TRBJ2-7	TGTGCCAGCAGCTTGGAGGGACTAGCGGGAGTAGTCGAGCAGTACTTC	CASSLEGLAGVVEQYF
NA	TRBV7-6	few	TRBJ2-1	TGTGCCAGCAGCTTAGCAGATAGCTCCTACAATGAGCAGTTCTTC	CASSLADSSYNEQFF
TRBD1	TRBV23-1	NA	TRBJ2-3	TGCGCCAGCAGTCAATCGGGGACAGGTTCCGCAGATACGCAGTATTTT	CASSQSGTGSADTQYF
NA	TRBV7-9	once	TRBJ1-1	TGTGCCAGCAGCCTGGGCATATCGAACACTGAAGCTTTCTTT	CASSLGISNTEAFF
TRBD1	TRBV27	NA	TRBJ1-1	TGTGCCAGCAGTTTCAGACAGGGGTACACTGAAGCTTTCTTT	CASSFRQGYTEAFF
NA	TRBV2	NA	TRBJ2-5	TGTGCCAGCAGTCTACGGGGAGAGACCCAGTACTTC	CASSLRGETQYF
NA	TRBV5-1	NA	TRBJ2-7	TGCGCCAGCAGCCGAGCCGGGGGCGAGCAGTACTTC	CASSRAGGEQYF
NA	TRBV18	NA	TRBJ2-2	TGTGCCAGCTCAAGAGCGGTCGCGAACACCGGGGAGCTGTTTTTT	CASSRAVANTGELFF
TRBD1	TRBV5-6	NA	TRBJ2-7	TGTGCCAGTGACAGGGGGACCAACGAGCAGTACTTC	CASDRGTNEQYF
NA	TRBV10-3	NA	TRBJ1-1	TGTGCCATCACCTTGGACAGAGGGAACACTGAAGCTTTCTTT	CAITLDRGNTEAFF
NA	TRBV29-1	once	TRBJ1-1	TGCAGCGGCGCAGGGTACACTGAAGCTTTCTTT	CSGAGYTEAFF
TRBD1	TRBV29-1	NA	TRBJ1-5	TGCAGCGTTGGACAGGGTTTAAGGGAGCCCCAGCATTTT	CSVGQGLREPQHF
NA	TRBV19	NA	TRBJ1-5	TGTGCCAGCTCGTACCCAACAGGGAACAATCAGCCCCAGCATTTT	CASSYPTGNNQPQHF
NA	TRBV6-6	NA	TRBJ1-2	TGTGCCAGCAGCCCACAGGGCAACTATGGCTACACCTTC	CASSPQGNYGYTF
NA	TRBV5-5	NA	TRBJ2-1	TGTGCCAGCAGCGATACAGGGAACAATGAGCAGTTCTTC	CASSDTGNNEQFF
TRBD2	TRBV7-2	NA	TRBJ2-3	TGTGCCAGCAGCTTAGTGGCGTCGGCGGGAGGTGACACAGATACGCAGTATTTT	CASSLVASAGGDTDTQYF
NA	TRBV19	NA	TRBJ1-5	TGTGCCAGTAGTACCGTCGGGGTGGAGAGAGATGGTGAGCAGCCCCAGCATTTT	CASSTVGVERDGEQPQHF
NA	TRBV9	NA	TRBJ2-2	TGTGCCAGCAGCGTAGAGTTACAGGCCACGAACACCGGGGAGCTGTTTTTT	CASSVELQATNTGELFF